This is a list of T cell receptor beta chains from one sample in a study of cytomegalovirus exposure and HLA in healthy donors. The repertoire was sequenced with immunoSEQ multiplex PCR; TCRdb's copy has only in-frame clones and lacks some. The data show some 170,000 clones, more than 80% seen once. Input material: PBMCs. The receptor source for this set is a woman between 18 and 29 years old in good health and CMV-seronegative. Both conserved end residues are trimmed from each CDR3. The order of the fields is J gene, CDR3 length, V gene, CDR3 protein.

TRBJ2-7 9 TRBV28 ASAGGQEQY
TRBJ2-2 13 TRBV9 ASSVVGGGFGELF
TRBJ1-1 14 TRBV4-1 ASSQERIGRGTEAF
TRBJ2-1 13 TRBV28 ASSSSGTVEGFEF
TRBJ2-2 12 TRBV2 ASREERNTGELF
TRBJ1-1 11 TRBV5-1 ASSLGGWTEAF
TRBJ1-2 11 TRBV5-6 ASSLFGQYGYT
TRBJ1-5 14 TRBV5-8 ASRPGQGLSNQPQH
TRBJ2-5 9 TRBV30 AWGLLSEQY
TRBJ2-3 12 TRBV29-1 SVAWTSGTDTQY
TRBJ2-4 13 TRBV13 ASSLSERAKNIQY
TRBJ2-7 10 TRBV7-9 ASSQVRDEQY
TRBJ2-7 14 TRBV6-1 ASSDTTGTGTYEQY
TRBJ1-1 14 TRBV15 ATSRDQLPVWTEAF
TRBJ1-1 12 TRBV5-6 ASSFAGFVAEAF
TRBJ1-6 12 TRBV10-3 AITPFSTGSPLH
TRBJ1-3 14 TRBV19 ASSSTGAYSGNTIY
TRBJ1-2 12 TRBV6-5 ASRARDRVDGYT
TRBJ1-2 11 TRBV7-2 ASSPDRNYGYT
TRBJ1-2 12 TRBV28 ASSRHDREDGYT
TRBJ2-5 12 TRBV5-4 ASSDLLAEETQY
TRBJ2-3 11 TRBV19 ACRPGSTDTQY
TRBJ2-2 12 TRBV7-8 ASSLFSNTGELF
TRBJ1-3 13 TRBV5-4 ASSPQGGTGNTIY
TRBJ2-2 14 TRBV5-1 ASSLASGGNTGELF